This T cell receptor beta chain stems from a study of T cells in narcolepsy. Study details: Enrolled donors included narcolepsy type 1 or type 2 patients and healthy controls.

The protocol was immunoSEQ multiplex PCR, while the TCRdb copy is restricted to in-frame clones and leaves out a portion. The sample has tens of thousands of clones, around 85% seen once. To note about this clone: The antigen is not known.

With 4 bases clipped from V and 6 bases from J, the junction kept 5 bases outside the gene matches. The CDR3 is made up of 14 amino acids. The germline CDR1 and CDR2 sequences are MNHNS and SASEGT. Study-wide results and limits: Autoreactive HCRT-specific and TRIB2-specific clonotypes were marked in same-patient CSF-versus-blood CD4+ comparisons.

The sequence was collected from a human donor with narcolepsy. Sequencing was carried out using CD45RA- memory CD4+ T cells from PBMCs. V usage is TRBV6-1 and J usage is TRBJ1-5; 8 nucleotides agree with TRBD1. The CDR3: CASSAQGGVQPQHF. The CDR3 DNA sequence: TGTGCCAGCAGTGCACAGGGGGGGGTTCAGCCCCAGCATTTT.